The rows below give T cell receptor beta chains drawn from one sample of a study of regulatory T cells in long-lasting Graves disease. MiXCR, run by TCRdb on the multiplex PCR reads, gives a single entry per CDR3 protein. Here the sample spans some 240,000 distinct CDR3 sequences, about 19% being singletons. The same data also went into a second study, on T cells in Graves' hyperthyroidism and ophthalmopathy.

The specimen was peripheral blood mononuclear cells (PBMCs), collected at new diagnosis, from a patient treated with antithyroid drugs. These receptors originate from a woman aged 25-40 years with Graves disease. Both conserved end residues are part of each CDR3. A D gene is named only where the DNA matches it firmly. Size values are once, few and many counts, or a class for expanded clones, and some rows have none.

v_gene: TRBV28; j_gene: TRBJ2-1; abundance: many; d_gene: TRBD2; len: 16; CDR3aa: CASSSFLAGGNNEQFF; CDR3nt: TGTGCCAGCAGTTCCTTCTTAGCGGGGGGCAACAATGAGCAGTTCTTC
v_gene: TRBV28; j_gene: TRBJ1-2; abundance: once; d_gene: TRBD1; len: 13; CDR3aa: CASSDRGWNGYTF; CDR3nt: TGTGCCAGCTCCGACAGGGGGTGGAATGGCTACACCTTC
v_gene: TRBV28; j_gene: TRBJ2-6; abundance: few; d_gene: -; len: 13; CDR3aa: CASRLPGANVLTF; CDR3nt: TGTGCCAGCAGGCTCCCTGGGGCCAACGTCCTGACTTTC
v_gene: TRBV24-1; j_gene: TRBJ2-2; abundance: many; d_gene: TRBD1; len: 17; CDR3aa: CATSDIGQGELSGELFF; CDR3nt: TGTGCCACCAGTGATATAGGACAGGGTGAGCTGTCCGGGGAGCTGTTTTTT
v_gene: TRBV6-2/TRBV6-3; j_gene: TRBJ2-1; abundance: -; d_gene: -; len: 14; CDR3aa: CASSYRSDMGEQFF; CDR3nt: TGTGCCAGCAGTTACCGCAGTGATATGGGTGAGCAGTTCTTC
v_gene: TRBV4-1; j_gene: TRBJ1-1; abundance: many; d_gene: -; len: 17; CDR3aa: CASSQEQGRLMNTEAFF; CDR3nt: TGCGCCAGCAGCCAAGAGCAGGGACGCCTTATGAACACTGAAGCTTTCTTT
v_gene: TRBV2; j_gene: TRBJ2-1; abundance: many; d_gene: TRBD2; len: 13; CDR3aa: CASKAGGGNEQFF; CDR3nt: TGTGCCAGCAAGGCGGGAGGGGGCAATGAGCAGTTCTTC
v_gene: TRBV28; j_gene: TRBJ1-6; abundance: -; d_gene: TRBD1; len: 13; CDR3aa: CASRDRETSPLHF; CDR3nt: TGTGCCAGCAGGGACAGGGAAACTTCACCCCTCCACTTT
v_gene: TRBV5-1; j_gene: TRBJ1-5; abundance: -; d_gene: TRBD1; len: 14; CDR3aa: CASSPGTGRQPQHF; CDR3nt: TGCGCCAGCAGCCCTGGGACAGGGCGTCAGCCCCAGCATTTT
v_gene: TRBV5-6; j_gene: TRBJ1-2; abundance: many; d_gene: -; len: 16; CDR3aa: CASSKGVSTGGHGYTF; CDR3nt: TGTGCCAGCAGCAAGGGGGTCTCCACGGGAGGACATGGCTACACCTTC
v_gene: TRBV28; j_gene: TRBJ2-2; abundance: many; d_gene: -; len: 18; CDR3aa: CASSPPGQQLLLTGELFF; CDR3nt: TGTGCCAGCAGTCCCCCGGGACAACAACTCCTCCTTACCGGGGAGCTGTTTTTT
v_gene: TRBV4-1; j_gene: TRBJ2-7; abundance: few; d_gene: -; len: 14; CDR3aa: CASSQDPGTYEQYF; CDR3nt: TGCGCCAGCAGCCAAGATCCGGGAACCTACGAGCAGTACTTC
v_gene: TRBV12-3/TRBV12-4; j_gene: TRBJ2-1; abundance: many; d_gene: TRBD2; len: 15; CDR3aa: CASSLLGGGLNEQFF; CDR3nt: TGTGCCAGCAGCCTTCTGGGCGGGGGGCTCAATGAGCAGTTCTTC
v_gene: TRBV7-3; j_gene: TRBJ2-1; abundance: -; d_gene: TRBD2; len: 18; CDR3aa: CASSFPGLAGGVYNEQFF; CDR3nt: TGTGCCAGCAGCTTCCCAGGACTAGCGGGGGGGGTCTACAATGAGCAGTTCTTC
v_gene: TRBV11-3; j_gene: TRBJ1-2; abundance: once; d_gene: TRBD1; len: 13; CDR3aa: CASSWGQGDGYTF; CDR3nt: TGTGCCAGCAGCTGGGGACAGGGCGACGGCTACACCTTC
v_gene: TRBV12-3/TRBV12-4; j_gene: TRBJ1-5; abundance: many; d_gene: -; len: 10; CDR3aa: CASGYGPQHF; CDR3nt: TGTGCCAGCGGGTACGGGCCCCAGCATTTT
v_gene: TRBV3-1; j_gene: TRBJ2-1; abundance: many; d_gene: TRBD2; len: 14; CDR3aa: CASSQGLAGNEQFF; CDR3nt: TGTGCCAGCAGCCAGGGGCTAGCGGGCAATGAGCAGTTCTTC
v_gene: TRBV27; j_gene: TRBJ1-4; abundance: many; d_gene: -; len: 15; CDR3aa: CASSLGGEVNEKLFF; CDR3nt: TGTGCCAGCAGTTTGGGAGGGGAGGTTAATGAAAAACTGTTTTTT
v_gene: TRBV20-1; j_gene: TRBJ2-2; abundance: many; d_gene: TRBD2; len: 14; CDR3aa: CSARLYGRTGELFF; CDR3nt: TGCAGTGCTAGACTATACGGGAGGACCGGGGAGCTGTTTTTT
v_gene: TRBV28; j_gene: TRBJ2-7; abundance: many; d_gene: TRBD2; len: 15; CDR3aa: CASSPGLADTYEQYF; CDR3nt: TGTGCCAGCAGCCCCGGACTAGCGGATACCTACGAGCAGTACTTC
v_gene: TRBV30; j_gene: TRBJ1-5; abundance: few; d_gene: -; len: 14; CDR3aa: CAWTGNSVNQPQHF; CDR3nt: TGTGCCTGGACCGGAAATAGCGTAAATCAGCCCCAGCATTTT
v_gene: TRBV20-1; j_gene: TRBJ1-2; abundance: many; d_gene: TRBD1; len: 13; CDR3aa: CSADDRENYGYTF; CDR3nt: TGCAGTGCTGACGACAGGGAAAACTATGGCTACACCTTC
v_gene: TRBV7-2; j_gene: TRBJ1-2; abundance: many; d_gene: TRBD1; len: 15; CDR3aa: CASSPGQAGPYGYTF; CDR3nt: TGTGCCAGCAGCCCCGGACAGGCCGGACCCTATGGCTACACCTTC
v_gene: TRBV2; j_gene: TRBJ1-2; abundance: many; d_gene: TRBD1; len: 13; CDR3aa: CASRGQGNYGYTF; CDR3nt: TGTGCCAGCAGAGGACAGGGGAACTATGGCTACACCTTC
v_gene: TRBV30; j_gene: TRBJ1-4; abundance: many; d_gene: -; len: 16; CDR3aa: CAWSVRGTSLNEKLFF; CDR3nt: TGTGCCTGGAGTGTCCGGGGGACAAGTCTGAATGAAAAACTGTTTTTT
v_gene: TRBV10-1; j_gene: TRBJ2-1; abundance: few; d_gene: TRBD1; len: 15; CDR3aa: CASSDRTGGLNEQFF; CDR3nt: TGCGCCAGCAGTGATCGGACAGGGGGACTCAATGAGCAGTTCTTC
v_gene: TRBV14; j_gene: TRBJ1-6; abundance: -; d_gene: TRBD1; len: 15; CDR3aa: CASSLRTGGNSPLHF; CDR3nt: TGTGCCAGCAGCCTCCGGACAGGGGGTAATTCACCCCTCCACTTT
v_gene: TRBV20-1; j_gene: TRBJ1-2; abundance: many; d_gene: -; len: 14; CDR3aa: CSAELGRGGNGYTF; CDR3nt: TGCAGTGCGGAACTAGGGAGGGGGGGAAATGGCTACACCTTC
v_gene: TRBV5-1; j_gene: TRBJ1-3; abundance: many; d_gene: -; len: 14; CDR3aa: CASRLNPTRNTIYF; CDR3nt: TGCGCCAGCAGACTCAACCCTACCCGAAACACCATATATTTT
v_gene: TRBV5-4; j_gene: TRBJ1-1; abundance: many; d_gene: TRBD1; len: 15; CDR3aa: CASSPDRALNTEAFF; CDR3nt: TGTGCCAGCAGCCCAGACAGGGCCTTGAACACTGAAGCTTTCTTT
v_gene: TRBV12-5; j_gene: TRBJ1-5; abundance: many; d_gene: -; len: 12; CDR3aa: CASAPGRQPQHF; CDR3nt: TGTGCTAGTGCGCCAGGGCGGCAGCCCCAGCATTTT
v_gene: TRBV6-5; j_gene: TRBJ1-2; abundance: few; d_gene: -; len: 14; CDR3aa: CASSFRWGGSGYTF; CDR3nt: TGTGCCAGCAGTTTTAGGTGGGGGGGTTCTGGCTACACCTTC
v_gene: TRBV18; j_gene: TRBJ1-1; abundance: -; d_gene: -; len: 14; CDR3aa: CASSPAGPNTEAFF; CDR3nt: TGTGCCAGCTCACCGGCAGGGCCTAACACTGAAGCTTTCTTT
v_gene: TRBV7-9; j_gene: TRBJ1-3; abundance: many; d_gene: -; len: 16; CDR3aa: CASSPQGPDSGNTIYF; CDR3nt: TGTGCCAGCAGCCCACAGGGACCCGACTCTGGAAACACCATATATTTT
v_gene: TRBV6-5; j_gene: TRBJ2-5; abundance: many; d_gene: TRBD1; len: 16; CDR3aa: CASSYSGQTPGETQYF; CDR3nt: TGTGCCAGCAGTTACTCGGGACAGACCCCCGGGGAGACCCAGTACTTC
v_gene: TRBV20-1; j_gene: TRBJ1-3; abundance: -; d_gene: -; len: 15; CDR3aa: CSASPLQGSGNTIYF; CDR3nt: TGCAGTGCTAGCCCCTTACAGGGCTCTGGAAACACCATATATTTT
v_gene: TRBV5-1; j_gene: TRBJ1-3; abundance: many; d_gene: -; len: 16; CDR3aa: CASSFATGYSGNTIYF; CDR3nt: TGCGCCAGCAGCTTCGCTACAGGTTACTCTGGAAACACCATATATTTT